Below, one T cell receptor (beta chain) is given with its context. Its antigen is not known. This may arise from a read error, as a much more abundant clone is one base away. The germline V gene encodes CDR1 MGHDK and CDR2 SYGVNS. This CDR3 region has 18 residues. The sample is drawn from a study of T-cell memory formation after mild COVID-19. Regarding the study as a whole: Clones contracting over day 15 to 85 were CD4/CD8 balanced, with later expanders leaning CD4+.

MiXCR, run by TCRdb on the 5' RACE reads, gives a single entry per CDR3 protein. In the table there are around 400,000 distinct CDR3 sequences, 20% to 25% of which are singletons. Source material: PBMCs or a T cell subset sorted from them (not recorded which). The rearrangement links TRBV25-1 to TRBJ1-1; 12 bases match TRBD1. The sequence derives from an adult woman who had mild COVID-19 (a few samples of this study predate the infection). Cell type and time point are not known. CDR3 sequence reads: CASRPAQGQGAKSTEALF. Here the CDR3 DNA reads TGTGCCAGCAGGCCCGCGCAGGGACAGGGGGCGAAGAGCACTGAAGCTCTCTTT.